This T cell receptor beta chain was obtained from a study of beta chain features in type 1 diabetes. Comments on this clone: Its antigen remains unknown.

Study-level results: Patients with type 1 diabetes showed fewer VDJ junction insertions and more deletions.

The entirety of the isolated RNA underwent reverse transcription, so expressed TCRB transcripts were sequenced. It was found that naive, central memory and regulatory T cell samples averaged around 3.5 million reads. The method was immunoSEQ multiplex PCR; TCRdb's version includes in-frame clones alone and lacks a portion of them. The table includes about 160,000 clones, less than 9.5% detected once. Germline CDR1 reads MNHNS; CDR2 reads SASEGT. With 5 bases clipped from V and 5 bases from J, the junction kept 8 bases outside the gene matches. The CDR3 has 15 residues. Stem cell-like memory, regulatory, central memory and naive CD4+ cells were sorted via CD45RO/CCR7/CD25/CD127/CD95/CD27.

The receptor's source is a woman younger than 35 in good health. V and J are TRBV6-1 and TRBJ2-7, with TRBD2 matching over 11 bases. Sequenced sample: central memory CD4+ T cells from blood. The CDR3 is CASSFLAGGYDEQYF. CDR3 nucleotide sequence: TGTGCCAGCAGTTTCCTAGCGGGAGGTTACGACGAGCAGTACTTC.